This T cell receptor (beta chain) was recorded in a study of identical twins. There are 11 residues in the CDR3. Between the trimmed V and J ends, which lost 9 bases and 5 bases, there was a span of 10 bases. Germline loops: CDR1 LNHNV, CDR2 YYDKDF (reference sequence). Study outcomes and limitations: Twins' excess sharing was less marked for out-of-frame beta sequences. Out-of-frame alpha sequences shared between twins exhibited an excess of low generation probability. Models predicted less out-of-frame TCR alpha sharing in monozygotic twins than was found.

After template switching added a universal primer site, the resulting cDNA carried unique molecular identifiers. TCRdb called the 5' RACE reads again in MiXCR, with one record for every CDR3 protein. The profile shows a few hundred thousand distinct CDR3 sequences, 9% to 10% of them singletons. On this clonotype: Its antigen is still unknown.

In addition, the sample was reused for a study of yellow fever vaccine responses in identical twins.

V usage is TRBV15 and J usage is TRBJ2-5; D is uncertain. The sequence derives from a woman younger than 30 in good health. Sequenced input: PBMCs. CDR3 sequence reads: CATHSKETQYF. As DNA, the CDR3 is TGTGCCACTCACAGTAAGGAGACCCAGTACTTC.